The clone carrying this T cell receptor beta chain registers medium-sized by frequency. What it binds is not known. TRB amplification used approximately 250 ng of peripheral blood genomic DNA. This specimen comes from a study of T cell clusters in autoimmune cytopenias. Overall study results and limits: No cluster-lack signature appeared between secondary cytopenia and chronic lymphocytic leukemia patients, apparently due to lymphoma masking. Active autoimmune hepatitis patients had about 3.3-fold fewer exclusive TRB clusters than healthy donors.

Per germline, CDR1 SGHTA and CDR2 FQGNSA. The CDR3 totals 13 residues. TRB was amplified by touch-down multiplex PCR, primer pools A and B combined. TCRdb reprocessed the multiplex PCR reads and reports one entry per CDR3 protein, with no DNA. The sample data list thousands of distinct CDR3 sequences. The TCR was taken from a human donor with an autoimmune cytopenia or autoimmune hepatitis (not recorded which). This chain links TRBV7-2 with TRBJ2-3. The sample taken for sequencing was peripheral blood. CDR3 residues: CASSLVSTDTQYF.